The 30 T cell receptor beta chains below all came from one sample that was sequenced in a study of blood T cell repertoires in COVID-19. Sequencing used immunoSEQ multiplex PCR; TCRdb keeps in-frame clones, though not all of them. The top ten clones hold roughly 4% of a sample with some 330,000 clones, 70% to 90% of them seen once. The sample comprised peripheral blood. The source of these receptors is a woman in her forties or fifties with active or convalescent COVID-19.

This chain joins TRBV6-5 and TRBJ2-1; D is uncertain. V was shortened by 0 bases and J by 6 bases, with 15 bases between the two germline ends. The CDR3 loop spans 16 amino acids. Germline CDR1 reads MNHEY; CDR2 reads SVGAGI. CDR3 in DNA: TGTGCCAGCAGTTACTCGCGCCTCACGAACGGCAATGAGCAGTTCTTC. This sequence encodes CASSYSRLTNGNEQFF.

This rearrangement joins TRBV18 to TRBJ1-6, with TRBD1 matching 7 bases. V gave up 4 bases and J gave up 5 bases; unmatched junction bases: 8. Germline V gene data show CDR1 as KGHSH and CDR2 as LQKENI. CDR3 length: 16 amino acids. The CDR3 spells CASSLGQANNNSPLHF. The CDR3 nucleotides read TGTGCCAGCTCACTCGGACAGGCCAACAATAATTCACCCCTCCACTTT.

The J gene is TRBJ2-1, the V gene TRBV6-5, with 11 bases fitting TRBD2. Germline-derived CDR1 and CDR2 are MNHEY and SVGAGI. The CDR3 contains 13 residues. Losses at the gene ends were 6 bases for V and 12 bases for J; bases not matched to a gene: 7. The chain's CDR3 is CASRDLLAGGQFF. The CDR3 DNA is TGTGCCAGCAGGGACCTCCTAGCGGGGGGGCAGTTCTTC.

V usage is TRBV7-8 and J usage is TRBJ2-7; 9 bases map to TRBD1. J was trimmed by 3 bases and V by 4 bases; bases with no gene match: 10. The germline CDR1 and CDR2 sequences are SGHVS and FQNEAQ. The CDR3 has 16 amino acids. The CDR3 reads CASSSQQGALSYEQYF. The CDR3 DNA follows: TGTGCCAGCAGCTCGCAACAGGGGGCTTTGAGCTACGAGCAGTACTTC. Full variable domain (missing parts from reference TRBV7-8 and TRBJ2-7): GAGVSQSPRYKVAKRGQDVALRCDPISGHVSLFWYQQALGQGPEFLTYFQNEAQLDKSGLPSDRFFAERPEGSVSTLKIQRTQQEDSAVYLCASSSQQGALSYEQYFGPGTRLTVT.

The chain has TRBV7-2 and TRBJ2-5; D possibly corresponds to TRBD2 (6 bases). Germline V gene sequence: CDR1 SGHTA, CDR2 FQGNSA. The CDR3 is made up of 14 amino acids. Trimming left V 5 bases short and J 4 bases short, with 14 bases between. The CDR3 nucleotides read TGTGCCAGCAGCCCTTTAACGGGGGTAGAGACCCAGTACTTC. It is translated as CASSPLTGVETQYF.

The genes are TRBV27 and TRBJ2-7; D is possibly TRBD1 (6 bases). The CDR3 runs 14 residues. Germline V gives CDR1 MNHEY, CDR2 SMNVEV (reference sequence). V was clipped by 6 bases and J by 6 bases, with 18 bases between them. The CDR3 region has the DNA TGTGCCAGCAGGGCAGATCGGACAGCCGGCGAGCAGTACTTC. It encodes CASRADRTAGEQYF.

CDR3 in DNA: TGTGCCAGCATGAACGACATGAACACTGAAGCTTTCTTT. This gives the protein CASMNDMNTEAFF. The chain has TRBV12-3 or TRBV12-4 and TRBJ1-1; D is ambiguous. Trimming pared 7 bases from V and 0 bases from J, leaving 9 bases between. CDR3 length: 13 residues.

The chain carries TRBV29-1 and TRBJ2-5; D not certain. Germline CDR1 SQVTM, CDR2 ANQGSEA. The V end lost 4 bases, the J end lost 2 bases, and 11 bases lay between the germline ends. This CDR3 region has 13 residues. The CDR3 bases are TGCAGCGTTGTCGCGATCCCACAAGAGACCCAGTACTTC. Translation gives CSVVAIPQETQYF.

This clone was seen a few times. V usage is TRBV5-1 and J usage is TRBJ1-1, with D hard to call. V was trimmed by 1 base and J by 1 base, leaving 8 bases between them. In germline, CDR1 is SGHRS, CDR2 YFSETQ. The CDR3 is 14 amino acids. This CDR3 reads CASSLLAGNTEAFF. The DNA of the CDR3 is TGCGCCAGCAGCTTGTTAGCGGGGAACACTGAAGCTTTCTTT.

This clone has more than one count but fewer than ten. This chain uses TRBV7-3 with TRBJ2-2, with 7 bases aligning to TRBD2. V shed 5 bases, J shed 5 bases, and the junction held 8 bases outside the gene matches. The CDR3 contains 15 residues. Per the germline V gene, CDR1 is SGHTA and CDR2 is FQGTGA. The CDR3 sequence is CASSQGLPGTGELFF. For the CDR3, the DNA is TGTGCCAGCAGCCAGGGACTACCGGGGACCGGGGAGCTGTTTTTT.

This clone appeared once. This chain links TRBV19 with TRBJ1-2; 9 nucleotides agree with TRBD1. V lost 4 bases and J lost 5; bases outside the gene matches: 8. Germline V gene data show CDR1 as LNHDA and CDR2 as SQIVND (reference sequence). The CDR3 sequence is 15 residues long. CDR3 coding DNA: TGTGCCAGTAGTACCCCCGGGACAGGGTCGTATGGCTACACCTTC. Encoded protein: CASSTPGTGSYGYTF. Full variable domain (outside the CDR3, taken from reference TRBV19 and TRBJ1-2): DGGITQSPKYLFRKEGQNVTLSCEQNLNHDAMYWYRQDPGQGLRLIYYSQIVNDFQKGDIAEGYSVSREKKESFPLTVTSAQKNPTAFYLCASSTPGTGSYGYTFGSGTRLTVV.

This chain links TRBV4-1 with TRBJ2-1; D might be TRBD1 (6 bases). CDR1 is MGHRA and CDR2 is YSYEKL in the germline V gene. Trimming took 0 bases from V and 11 from J, leaving 14 bases between them. This CDR3 has 14 amino acids. The CDR3 sequence is CASSQDLQGRKQFF. CDR3 nucleotides: TGCGCCAGCAGCCAAGATCTTCAGGGGCGTAAGCAGTTCTTC.

This rearrangement joins TRBV25-1 to TRBJ1-2; 9 bases align to TRBD1. V was pared by 6 bases and J by 4 bases, with 0 bases of the junction left unmatched. Looked up from germline, CDR1 is MGHDK and CDR2 is SYGVNS. This CDR3 comprises 12 residues. The CDR3 bases are TGTGCCAGCAGGGGACAGGGCTATGGCTACACCTTC. It yields the protein CASRGQGYGYTF.

The chain is built from TRBV5-1 and TRBJ2-7, with TRBD1 as a possible D gene (5 bases). The V gene's germline CDR1 is SGHRS and CDR2 YFSETQ. The CDR3 runs 13 residues. Deletions cut 0 bases from V and 4 bases from J, with 8 bases between. The CDR3 reads CASSLEQEYEQYF. CDR3 coding DNA: TGCGCCAGCAGCTTGGAACAGGAATACGAGCAGTACTTC.

The chain is built from TRBV14 and TRBJ1-1, with D perhaps matching TRBD1 (5 bases). CDR1 and CDR2 (germline): SGHDN, FVKESK. The CDR3 is made up of 14 amino acids. V lost 1 base and J 5 bases, leaving 11 bases between the germline ends. CDR3 residues: CASSQGPGRTEAFF. The DNA for the CDR3 is TGTGCCAGCAGCCAAGGTCCAGGGCGGACTGAAGCTTTCTTT.

This clone was picked up one time. The genes are TRBV4-1 and TRBJ2-1; 11 positions agree with TRBD2. V lost 6 bases to trimming and J lost 5 bases; unmatched junction nucleotides: 3. The germline V gene encodes CDR1 MGHRA and CDR2 YSYEKL. The CDR3 loop spans 14 amino acids. The CDR3 sequence is CASRGTSGHNEQFF. The CDR3, as DNA: TGCGCCAGCAGAGGGACTAGCGGACACAATGAGCAGTTCTTC.

This chain connects TRBV29-1 to TRBJ2-5, with D hard to call. CDR3 length: 12 amino acids. Germline CDR1 SQVTM, CDR2 ANQGSEA. The V gene lost 4 bases and the J gene lost 5 bases, with 11 bases spanning the gap. The CDR3 is CSVVGIRETQYF. CDR3 DNA: TGCAGCGTTGTAGGTATCAGGGAGACCCAGTACTTC.

The rearrangement links TRBV7-9 to TRBJ1-2; D unresolved. The V gene's germline CDR1 is SEHNR and CDR2 FQNEAQ (reference sequence). The V end was cut by 8 bases, the J end by 1 base, with 20 bases between. This CDR3 is 16 amino acids long. The DNA for the CDR3 is TGTGCCAGCCACCCCGGTGCCGGAGGTGATAACTATGGCTACACCTTC. The encoded protein is CASHPGAGGDNYGYTF.

The chain links TRBV7-2 to TRBJ1-2; TRBD1 is a possible D gene (5 bases). The V end lost 8 bases, the J end lost 6 bases, and 22 bases lay between the germline ends. CDR3 length equals 15 residues. Per the germline V gene, CDR1 is SGHTA and CDR2 is FQGNSA. DNA of the CDR3: TGTGCCAGCGAAAGGGGCGGGCAGGGAGGAAATGGCTACACCTTC. It is translated as CASERGGQGGNGYTF.

The genes are TRBV3-1 (or the pseudogene TRBV3-2) and TRBJ1-2; D possibly corresponds to TRBD1 (6 bases). This CDR3 has 19 amino acids. Per the germline V gene, CDR1 is LGHDT and CDR2 is YNNKEL (reference sequence). Deletions cut 4 bases from V and 4 bases from J, with 28 bases between. CDR3 loop: CASSPKSRDRTPIVYGYTF. DNA for the CDR3: TGTGCCAGCAGCCCGAAGTCCCGAGACAGGACGCCAATTGTCTATGGCTACACCTTC.

The chain combines TRBV7-2 with TRBJ1-2; weak D call: TRBD1 (6 bases). CDR1 is SGHTA, CDR2 FQGNSA, per germline. The CDR3 runs to 14 residues. The V gene lost 4 bases and the J gene lost 4 bases, with 13 bases spanning the gap. The CDR3 DNA is TGTGCCAGCAGCTCCGGACAGCCTCCCTATGGCTACACCTTC. Amino acid sequence: CASSSGQPPYGYTF.

The chain carries TRBV10-3 and TRBJ1-1; D remains unclear. V shed 3 bases and J shed 1 base, with 6 bases lying between them. The CDR3 has 13 residues. CDR1 is ENHRY and CDR2 is SYGVKD in the germline V gene. The CDR3: CAISDNSNTEAFF. DNA for the CDR3: TGTGCCATCAGTGATAATTCGAACACTGAAGCTTTCTTT.

The CDR3 sequence is CASSYRGGNEQFF. In nucleotides, the CDR3 is TGTGCCAGCAGTTATCGGGGGGGCAATGAGCAGTTCTTC. The rearrangement links TRBV7-2 to TRBJ2-1; 8 bases agree with TRBD2. The CDR3 totals 13 residues. Germline lookup yields CDR1 SGHTA and CDR2 FQGNSA. With 6 bases clipped from V and 6 bases from J, the junction kept 4 bases outside the gene matches.

The chain joins TRBV18 to TRBJ1-2, with 8 bases lining up with TRBD1. V was clipped by 3 bases and J by 3 bases; unmatched bases: 6. Germline CDR1 KGHSH, CDR2 LQKENI. The CDR3 consists of 15 residues. In DNA, the CDR3 is TGTGCCAGCTCACCGGGGACAGGAGCCGACTATGGCTACACCTTC. Translation gives CASSPGTGADYGYTF. The full variable domain, with the rest looked up from reference TRBV18 and TRBJ1-2, is NAGVMQNPRHLVRRRGQEARLRCSPMKGHSHVYWYRQLPEEGLKFMVYLQKENIIDESGMPKERFSAEFPKEGPSILRIQQVVRGDSAAYFCASSPGTGADYGYTFGSGTRLTVV.

The chain links TRBV19 to TRBJ2-5; a weak D match, TRBD1 (6 bases). The ends were cut back, 6 bases at V and 4 bases at J, with 18 bases in the middle. This CDR3 region has 15 residues. CDR1 is LNHDA and CDR2 is SQIVND in the germline V gene (reference sequence). The CDR3 sequence: CASRLTGSRGETQYF. CDR3 sequence (DNA): TGTGCCAGTAGGTTAACAGGGTCTCGGGGAGAGACCCAGTACTTC.

The V gene is TRBV5-4, the J gene TRBJ2-3; 7 nucleotides line up with TRBD1. The germline V gene has CDR1 SGHNT and CDR2 YYREEE (reference sequence). Trimming took 0 bases from V and 5 from J; bases not matched to a gene: 0. The CDR3 length is 13 residues. Here the CDR3 DNA reads TGTGCCAGCAGCTTGGACAGGGGAGATACGCAGTATTTT. This translates into CASSLDRGDTQYF.

The chain has TRBV6-5 and TRBJ1-2; 7 bases match TRBD1. V was clipped by 6 bases and J by 5 bases; unmatched bases: 6. This CDR3 comprises 13 residues. Looked up from germline, CDR1 is MNHEY and CDR2 is SVGAGI. This chain's CDR3 is CASRRDSTYGYTF. The CDR3 region has the DNA TGTGCCAGCAGGAGGGACAGTACTTATGGCTACACCTTC.

V usage is TRBV30 and J usage is TRBJ2-7; 7 nucleotides line up with TRBD2. The V gene end was trimmed by 5 bases and the J gene end by 2 bases; junction bases not matched to a gene: 3. This CDR3 spans 12 amino acids. Germline CDR1 is GTSNPN and CDR2 is SVGIG (reference sequence). Here the CDR3 reads CAWGTTPYEQYF. The CDR3 DNA reads TGTGCCTGGGGGACTACCCCCTACGAGCAGTACTTC.

The V call is TRBV11-3, the J call TRBJ2-2; 9 bases match TRBD1. The CDR3 is made up of 15 amino acids. The germline gives CDR1 SGHNT, CDR2 YENEEA. V dropped 5 bases and J dropped 4; count of bases not matched to a gene: 5. Here the CDR3 reads CASSIGGQGTGELFF. Here the CDR3 DNA reads TGTGCCAGCAGCATCGGGGGACAGGGCACCGGGGAGCTGTTTTTT.

The chain combines TRBV7-3 with TRBJ2-1; 10 bases map to TRBD2. This CDR3 spans 21 amino acids. Looked up from germline, CDR1 is SGHTA and CDR2 is FQGTGA. V was pared by 8 bases and J by 0 bases, with 22 bases of the junction left unmatched. The CDR3 DNA is TGTGCCAGCCAAACCACACCCAGCGGGGGGGCTTATAGTCACTCCTACAATGAGCAGTTCTTC. Its translation is CASQTTPSGGAYSHSYNEQFF.